This is a list of T cell receptor beta chains from one sample in a study of T cells in localized non-small cell lung cancer. The repertoire was sequenced with immunoSEQ multiplex PCR; TCRdb's copy has only in-frame clones and lacks some. The sample carries some 130,000 clones, around 89% recorded once. The sample was peripheral blood, taken before any cancer treatment. Source of these receptors: an older female donor with stage I lung adenocarcinoma. Each CDR3 is given with its conserved first and last residue. A D gene is named only where the DNA matches it firmly. Some rows mark clone size as missing; the rest say once, few, many or name a class of expanded clone.

j_gene,abundance,len,d_gene,v_gene,CDR3aa,CDR3nt
TRBJ1-6,NA,15,NA,TRBV5-1,CASSLARAGDSPLHF,TGCGCCAGCAGCTTGGCCCGGGCAGGTGATTCACCCCTCCACTTT
TRBJ1-5,NA,15,TRBD1,TRBV27,CASRRGGQGAQPQHF,TGTGCCAGCAGACGGGGAGGGCAGGGGGCTCAGCCCCAGCATTTT
TRBJ2-5,NA,10,NA,TRBV30,CAWSAVTQYF,TGTGCCTGGAGTGCCGTGACCCAGTACTTC
TRBJ2-1,NA,13,NA,TRBV5-4,CASSGSSYNEQFF,TGTGCCAGCAGCGGGAGCTCCTACAATGAGCAGTTCTTC
TRBJ2-2,NA,19,TRBD2,TRBV5-6,CASSPLAGVNRGGTGELFF,TGTGCCAGCAGCCCCTTAGCGGGAGTAAACCGAGGGGGCACCGGGGAGCTGTTTTTT
TRBJ2-1,NA,15,NA,TRBV19,CASSIGSVQFGEQFF,TGTGCCAGTAGTATTGGGTCAGTACAGTTCGGTGAGCAGTTCTTC
TRBJ2-6,NA,15,NA,TRBV6-6,CASSYGSSGANVLTF,TGTGCCAGCAGTTACGGGTCCTCTGGGGCCAACGTCCTGACTTTC
TRBJ1-5,few,15,TRBD1,TRBV5-6,CASSGGQVVGQPQHF,TGTGCCAGCAGCGGGGGACAGGTCGTCGGGCAGCCCCAGCATTTT
TRBJ1-5,NA,14,TRBD1,TRBV25-1,CASSTGASNQPQHF,TGTGCCAGCAGTACAGGGGCAAGCAATCAGCCCCAGCATTTT
TRBJ2-2,once,15,NA,TRBV19,CASSIRQVDTGELFF,TGTGCCAGTAGTATCAGGCAGGTTGACACCGGGGAGCTGTTTTTT
TRBJ1-2,NA,17,NA,TRBV9,CASSVRGDPGQRGGYTF,TGTGCCAGCAGCGTCCGAGGGGATCCGGGACAAAGAGGCGGCTACACCTTC
TRBJ1-2,NA,12,NA,TRBV6-1,CASSVGQIGYTF,TGTGCCAGCAGTGTCGGACAGATCGGCTACACCTTC
TRBJ2-5,once,16,TRBD2,TRBV28,CASSPQRGVDPETQYF,TGTGCCAGCAGTCCTCAGCGGGGAGTAGACCCAGAGACCCAGTACTTC
TRBJ2-5,few,15,TRBD2,TRBV11-2,CASTIGSGTFETQYF,TGTGCCAGCACCATCGGTAGCGGGACGTTTGAGACCCAGTACTTC
TRBJ2-5,NA,15,TRBD2,TRBV28,CASSTRLAGGETQYF,TGTGCCAGCAGCACAAGACTAGCGGGAGGAGAGACCCAGTACTTC
TRBJ2-1,few,13,NA,TRBV28,CASSPGGLAEQFF,TGTGCCAGCAGCCCCGGGGGCCTCGCCGAGCAGTTCTTC
TRBJ1-5,NA,15,TRBD1,TRBV5-8,CASSPDRGRYQPQHF,TGTGCCAGCAGCCCGGACAGGGGGAGGTATCAGCCCCAGCATTTT
TRBJ2-7,NA,14,TRBD1,TRBV28,CASSSGTGVYEQYF,TGTGCCAGCAGTTCCGGGACAGGGGTCTACGAGCAGTACTTC
TRBJ2-3,once,13,NA,TRBV18,CASSPPSTDTQYF,TGTGCCAGCTCACCGCCTAGCACAGATACGCAGTATTTT
TRBJ1-3,NA,15,NA,TRBV15,CATSREVDSGNTIYF,TGTGCCACCAGCAGAGAGGTTGACTCTGGAAACACCATATATTTT
TRBJ2-2,NA,14,NA,TRBV5-1,CASSTATVVGELFF,TGCGCCAGCAGCACGGCCACTGTAGTCGGGGAGCTGTTTTTT
TRBJ2-5,NA,16,TRBD1,TRBV28,CASRKPGQGVGETQYF,TGTGCCAGCAGGAAACCGGGACAGGGGGTAGGTGAGACCCAGTACTTC
TRBJ1-6,NA,14,NA,TRBV30,CAWSLSSYNSPLHF,TGTGCCTGGAGTCTGAGCTCCTATAATTCACCCCTCCACTTT
TRBJ2-5,NA,13,NA,TRBV18,CASSPEGKETQYF,TGTGCCAGCTCACCGGAGGGGAAAGAGACCCAGTACTTC
TRBJ1-3,NA,14,NA,TRBV5-4,CASSLSGLGNTIYF,TGTGCCAGCAGCTTGTCAGGGTTAGGAAACACCATATATTTT
TRBJ2-7,NA,14,NA,TRBV9,CASSVAGQPYEQYF,TGTGCCAGCAGCGTAGCTGGCCAACCCTACGAGCAGTACTTC
TRBJ2-7,NA,13,NA,TRBV2,CASSEQGLYEQYF,TGTGCCAGCTCCGAGCAGGGTCTCTACGAGCAGTACTTC
TRBJ2-7,once,14,TRBD1,TRBV5-4,CASSSGQGAGEQYF,TGTGCCAGCAGCTCGGGACAGGGGGCTGGCGAGCAGTACTTC
TRBJ2-1,NA,15,NA,TRBV23-1,CASSPDRRTYNEQFF,TGCGCCAGCAGCCCAGACAGGCGTACATACAATGAGCAGTTCTTC
TRBJ1-1,NA,17,TRBD1,TRBV15,CATSRDRGLKVNTEAFF,TGTGCCACCAGCAGGGACAGGGGGCTAAAGGTGAACACTGAAGCTTTCTTT